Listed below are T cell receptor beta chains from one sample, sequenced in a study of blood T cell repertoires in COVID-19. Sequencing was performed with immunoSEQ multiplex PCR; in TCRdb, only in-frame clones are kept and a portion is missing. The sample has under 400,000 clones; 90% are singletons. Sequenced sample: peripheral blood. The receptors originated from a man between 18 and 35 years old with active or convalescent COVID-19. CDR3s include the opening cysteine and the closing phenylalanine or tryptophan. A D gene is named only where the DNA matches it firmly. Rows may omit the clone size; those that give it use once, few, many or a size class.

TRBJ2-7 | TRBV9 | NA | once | CASSVGLETLEQYF | TGTGCCAGCAGCGTAGGACTAGAGACACTCGAGCAGTACTTC
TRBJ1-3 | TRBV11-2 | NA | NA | CASSGAKNRNTIYF | TGTGCCAGCAGCGGAGCGAAAAATAGGAACACCATATATTTT
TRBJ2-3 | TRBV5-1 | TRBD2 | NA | CASSLAGGPIDTQYF | TGCGCCAGCAGCTTGGCGGGGGGGCCGATAGATACGCAGTATTTT
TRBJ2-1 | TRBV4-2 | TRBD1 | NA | CASSHEGQGMYNEQFF | TGTGCCAGCAGCCATGAGGGACAGGGGATGTACAATGAGCAGTTCTTC
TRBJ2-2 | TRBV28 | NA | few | CASSSNQGSANTGELFF | TGTGCCAGCAGTTCAAATCAGGGATCCGCGAACACCGGGGAGCTGTTTTTT
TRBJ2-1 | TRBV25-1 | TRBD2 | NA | CASGDGGAGTNEQFF | TGTGCCAGCGGGGACGGGGGGGCCGGGACCAATGAGCAGTTCTTC
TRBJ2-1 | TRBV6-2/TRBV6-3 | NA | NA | CASSYSRDSEYNEQFF | TGTGCCAGCAGTTACTCGCGGGACAGCGAGTACAATGAGCAGTTCTTC
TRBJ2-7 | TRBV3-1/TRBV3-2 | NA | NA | CASSQNRVSYEQYF | TGTGCCAGCAGCCAAAACCGGGTCTCCTACGAGCAGTACTTC
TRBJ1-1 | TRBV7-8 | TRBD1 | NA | CASSPNGQVGTEAFF | TGTGCCAGCAGCCCAAATGGACAGGTCGGCACTGAAGCTTTCTTT
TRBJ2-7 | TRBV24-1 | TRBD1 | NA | CATSSGPQGAYEQYF | TGTGCCACCAGTTCTGGCCCGCAGGGGGCCTACGAGCAGTACTTC
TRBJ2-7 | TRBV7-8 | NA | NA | CASSLGSDYEQYF | TGTGCCAGCAGCTTAGGGAGCGACTACGAGCAGTACTTC
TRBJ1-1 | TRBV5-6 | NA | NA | CASSFLDSTNTEAFF | TGTGCCAGCAGCTTTCTCGACAGCACGAACACTGAAGCTTTCTTT
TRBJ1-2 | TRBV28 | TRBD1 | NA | CASSLDRRGRGEANYGYTF | TGTGCCAGCAGTTTGGACAGAAGGGGGCGCGGGGAAGCTAACTATGGCTACACCTTC
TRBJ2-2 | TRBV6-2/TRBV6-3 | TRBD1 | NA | CASSYWGQGVLSPGELFF | TGTGCCAGCAGTTACTGGGGACAGGGTGTCCTTTCACCCGGGGAGCTGTTTTTT
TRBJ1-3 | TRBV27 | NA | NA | CASSLQGPLSGNTIYF | TGTGCCAGCAGTTTACAGGGCCCTCTCTCTGGAAACACCATATATTTT
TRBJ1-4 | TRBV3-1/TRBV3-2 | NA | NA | CASSQVDGGWAEKLFF | TGTGCCAGCAGCCAAGTCGATGGGGGGTGGGCGGAAAAACTGTTTTTT
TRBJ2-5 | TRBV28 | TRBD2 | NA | CASSFPTSEETQYF | TGTGCCAGCAGTTTCCCGACTAGCGAAGAGACCCAGTACTTC
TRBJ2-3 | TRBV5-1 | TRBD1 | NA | CASSFPRGPTDTQYF | TGCGCCAGCAGTTTCCCGAGGGGGCCCACAGATACGCAGTATTTT
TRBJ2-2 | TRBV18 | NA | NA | CASSPLAGRTGELFF | TGTGCCAGCTCACCTTTGGCAGGGCGGACCGGGGAGCTGTTTTTT
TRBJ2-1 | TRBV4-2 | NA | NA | CASSQAEKTGTINEQFF | TGTGCCAGCAGCCAAGCTGAGAAAACCGGGACAATCAATGAGCAGTTCTTC
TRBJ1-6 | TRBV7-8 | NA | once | CASSPRDSPLHF | TGTGCCAGCAGCCCTCGGGATTCACCCCTCCACTTT
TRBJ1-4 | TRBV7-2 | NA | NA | CASSFSGGANEKLFF | TGTGCCAGCAGCTTCTCCGGGGGGGCTAATGAAAAACTGTTTTTT
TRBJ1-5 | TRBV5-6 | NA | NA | CASSLKGRSGNQPQHF | TGTGCCAGCAGCTTGAAGGGGCGTTCTGGCAATCAGCCCCAGCATTTT
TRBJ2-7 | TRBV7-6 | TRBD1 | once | CASSQGQGATYEQYF | TGTGCCAGCAGTCAGGGGCAGGGGGCCACCTACGAGCAGTACTTC
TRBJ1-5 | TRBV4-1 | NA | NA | CASSQDSRTNSNQPQHF | TGCGCCAGCAGCCAAGATTCCAGGACAAATAGCAATCAGCCCCAGCATTTT
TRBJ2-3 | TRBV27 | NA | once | CASSPPELFTDTQYF | TGTGCCAGCAGTCCCCCGGAGTTGTTCACAGATACGCAGTATTTT
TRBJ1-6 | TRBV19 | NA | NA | CASSMRATQSPLHF | TGTGCCAGTAGTATGCGGGCCACCCAATCACCCCTCCACTTT
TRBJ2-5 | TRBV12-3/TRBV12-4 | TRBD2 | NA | CASGLAGEETQYF | TGTGCCAGCGGACTAGCGGGAGAGGAGACCCAGTACTTC
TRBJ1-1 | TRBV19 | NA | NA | CASSFGLNTEAFF | TGTGCCAGTAGTTTTGGCCTCAACACTGAAGCTTTCTTT
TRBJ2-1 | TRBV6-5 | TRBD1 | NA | CASSVGTAYNEQFF | TGTGCCAGCAGCGTCGGGACAGCCTACAATGAGCAGTTCTTC
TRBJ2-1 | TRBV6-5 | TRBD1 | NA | CASTAGGRGEQFF | TGTGCCAGCACGGCAGGGGGCCGGGGTGAGCAGTTCTTC
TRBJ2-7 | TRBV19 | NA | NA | CASSVRPAPGYEQYF | TGTGCCAGTAGTGTTAGACCGGCCCCAGGGTACGAGCAGTACTTC
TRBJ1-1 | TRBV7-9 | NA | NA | CASSLVQDTEAFF | TGTGCCAGCAGCTTAGTCCAGGACACTGAAGCTTTCTTT
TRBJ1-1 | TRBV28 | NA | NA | CASSFGGLRTEAFF | TGTGCCAGCAGTTTCGGGGGTCTGAGGACTGAAGCTTTCTTT
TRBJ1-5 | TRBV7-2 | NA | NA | CASSGRGWGEGNQPQHF | TGTGCCAGCAGCGGACGCGGGTGGGGGGAAGGCAATCAGCCCCAGCATTTT
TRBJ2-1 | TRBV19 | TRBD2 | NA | CATAPSSGSYEQFF | TGTGCCACAGCCCCTTCTAGCGGGAGTTATGAGCAGTTCTTC
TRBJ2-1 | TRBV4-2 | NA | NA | CASSPGTYNEQFF | TGTGCCAGCAGCCCCGGGACCTACAATGAGCAGTTCTTC
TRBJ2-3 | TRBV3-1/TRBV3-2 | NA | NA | CASSPFRESTDTQYF | TGTGCCAGCAGCCCCTTTCGGGAGAGCACAGATACGCAGTATTTT
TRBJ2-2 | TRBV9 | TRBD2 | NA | CASSVDLAGGRVELFF | TGTGCCAGCAGCGTAGATTTAGCGGGGGGGCGAGTGGAGCTGTTTTTT
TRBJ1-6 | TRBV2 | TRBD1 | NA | CASRNSGQTNSPLHF | TGTGCCAGCAGAAACTCGGGACAGACAAATTCACCCCTCCACTTT
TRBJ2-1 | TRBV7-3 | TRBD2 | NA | CASSLLAGDFGNEQFF | TGTGCCAGCAGCTTACTAGCGGGAGATTTCGGCAATGAGCAGTTCTTC
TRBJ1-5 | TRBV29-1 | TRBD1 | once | CSAAPGTGIGQPQHF | TGCAGCGCGGCCCCCGGGACAGGGATTGGACAGCCCCAGCATTTT
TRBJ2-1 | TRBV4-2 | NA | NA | CASSIDPFRQFF | TGTGCCAGCAGCATCGATCCCTTTAGGCAGTTCTTC
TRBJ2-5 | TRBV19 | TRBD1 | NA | CASSTGEYETQYF | TGTGCCAGTAGCACAGGGGAGTACGAGACCCAGTACTTC
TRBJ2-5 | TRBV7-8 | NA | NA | CASSPGLETQYF | TGTGCCAGCAGCCCTGGGCTGGAGACCCAGTACTTC
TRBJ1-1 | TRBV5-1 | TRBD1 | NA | CASSRGTVTNTEAFF | TGCGCCAGCAGCCGAGGGACAGTAACGAACACTGAAGCTTTCTTT
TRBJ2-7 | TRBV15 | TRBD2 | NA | CATSRATSGRAFRNEQYF | TGTGCCACCAGCAGGGCGACTAGCGGGAGGGCCTTTAGGAACGAGCAGTACTTC
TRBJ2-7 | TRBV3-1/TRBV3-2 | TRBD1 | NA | CASSQDRYGTVYEQYF | TGTGCCAGCAGCCAAGATAGATATGGGACAGTCTACGAGCAGTACTTC
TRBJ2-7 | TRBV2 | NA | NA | CASSESWGAYEQYF | TGTGCCAGCAGTGAGTCCTGGGGGGCCTACGAGCAGTACTTC
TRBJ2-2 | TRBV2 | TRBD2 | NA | CASSEGTSGPYTGELFF | TGTGCCAGCAGTGAAGGCACTAGCGGGCCTTACACCGGGGAGCTGTTTTTT
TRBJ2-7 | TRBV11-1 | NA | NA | CASSERSTYEQYF | TGTGCCAGCAGCGAGCGTTCGACCTACGAGCAGTACTTC